One sample yielded the 24 T cell receptor beta chains listed below, sequenced in a study of PD-L1 blockade in urothelial cancer. The table came from immunoSEQ multiplex PCR; TCRdb's copy has only in-frame clones and leaves some out. Of more than 85,000 clones listed, 87% are singletons. Time point given: pretreatment peripheral blood. Material: PBMCs, obtained around atezolizumab (anti-PD-L1) treatment. The receptors here all came from a man in his fifties or sixties with urothelial cancer.

The chain links TRBV4-2 to TRBJ2-5; TRBD2 agrees at 14 bases. Trimming removed 4 bases from V and 4 bases from J; junction bases left unmatched: 8. The germline gives CDR1 LGHNA, CDR2 YNFKEQ. The CDR3 loop spans 17 amino acids. CDR3 region: CASSPGLAGEGGETQYF. The CDR3 DNA follows: TGTGCCAGCAGCCCGGGACTAGCGGGAGAAGGGGGAGAGACCCAGTACTTC.

This clone was seen just once. J is TRBJ2-3 and V is TRBV5-1; D might be TRBD2 (5 bases). V dropped 0 bases and J dropped 0 bases, with 8 bases sitting between them. This CDR3 is 15 amino acids long. Germline lookup yields CDR1 SGHRS and CDR2 YFSETQ. CDR3 in amino acids: CASSLASRSTDTQYF. CDR3 DNA: TGCGCCAGCAGCTTGGCTAGCCGAAGCACAGATACGCAGTATTTT. Full variable domain (outside the CDR3, taken from reference TRBV5-1 and TRBJ2-3): KAGVTQTPRYLIKTRGQQVTLSCSPISGHRSVSWYQQTPGQGLQFLFEYFSETQRNKGNFPGRFSGRQFSNSRSEMNVSTLELGDSALYLCASSLASRSTDTQYFGPGTRLTVL.

This sequence joins TRBV5-6 and TRBJ2-7; D might be TRBD2 (7 bases). CDR3 length equals 14 residues. From germline, CDR1 is SGHDT and CDR2 YYEEEE. The V end was cut by 4 bases, the J end by 10 bases, with 21 bases between. CDR3 DNA sequence: TGTGCCAGCAGCCGAGGGGGGGGAGTTCCGTTTCAGTACTTC. It is translated as CASSRGGGVPFQYF.

The V and J genes are TRBV2 and TRBJ2-1, with D hard to call. The V end was cut by 7 bases, the J end by 5 bases, with 15 bases between. There are 14 residues in the CDR3. The V gene's germline CDR1 is SNHLY and CDR2 FYNNEI. The CDR3 is CASTVSDWNNEQFF. The CDR3 coding sequence is TGTGCCAGCACAGTGTCCGACTGGAACAATGAGCAGTTCTTC.

The genes are TRBV29-1 and TRBJ1-1, with 10 bases that match TRBD1. Germline lookup yields CDR1 SQVTM and CDR2 ANQGSEA. The CDR3 length is 12 residues. V lost 6 bases, J lost 4 bases, and 2 bases stayed unmatched. The CDR3 loop is CSVRTGGTEAFF. CDR3 in DNA: TGCAGCGTAAGGACAGGGGGCACTGAAGCTTTCTTT.

V usage is TRBV27 and J usage is TRBJ1-4; TRBD1 agrees at 8 bases. The germline V gene has CDR1 MNHEY and CDR2 SMNVEV (reference sequence). With V trimmed by 5 bases and J by 8 bases, 7 bases remained unmatched. The length of the CDR3 is 14 residues. CDR3 residues: CASSLTGGGEKLFF. The CDR3 DNA reads as TGTGCCAGCAGTCTTACAGGGGGTGGGGAAAAACTGTTTTTT.

This chain joins TRBV27 and TRBJ2-4; 7 bases line up with TRBD2. V dropped 7 bases and J dropped 5; count of bases not matched to a gene: 11. Germline V gene lookup returns CDR1 MNHEY and CDR2 SMNVEV (reference sequence). This CDR3 is built from 15 residues. In DNA form, the CDR3 reads TGTGCCAGCACTAAAACCGGGACTACCGAAAACATTCAGTACTTC. It codes for CASTKTGTTENIQYF.

This chain links TRBV29-1 with TRBJ1-3, with 8 bases lining up with TRBD1. In germline, CDR1 is SQVTM, CDR2 ANQGSEA. V shed 3 bases, J shed 3 bases, and the junction held 4 bases outside the gene matches. This CDR3 contains 14 residues. The CDR3 DNA follows: TGCAGCGTTGAGGACAGGGATGGTGGAAACACCATATATTTT. Its translation: CSVEDRDGGNTIYF. The whole variable domain, filled in from reference TRBV29-1 and TRBJ1-3, reads SAVISQKPSRDICQRGTSLTIQCQVDSQVTMMFWYRQQPGQSLTLIATANQGSEATYESGFVIDKFPISRPNLTFSTLTVSNMSPEDSSIYLCSVEDRDGGNTIYFGEGSWLTVV.

This sequence joins TRBV27 and TRBJ1-4; 7 bases match TRBD1. CDR1 and CDR2 from the germline V gene are MNHEY and SMNVEV (reference sequence). CDR3 length: 13 residues. V lost 5 bases and J lost 7; bases outside the gene matches: 4. The CDR3 here is CASSPWTGEKLFF. The CDR3 nucleotides are TGTGCCAGCAGTCCCTGGACAGGTGAAAAACTGTTTTTT.

The V gene is TRBV5-4, the J gene TRBJ2-7, with D perhaps matching TRBD1 (5 bases). The V end was cut by 0 bases, the J end by 7 bases, with 14 bases between. The germline CDR1 and CDR2 sequences are SGHNT and YYREEE (reference sequence). CDR3 length equals 14 residues. DNA for the CDR3: TGTGCCAGCAGCTTGGAGGTGGGGAAGGGGGAGCAGTACTTC. Protein product: CASSLEVGKGEQYF. The full variable domain, rest sourced from reference TRBV5-4 and TRBJ2-7, is ETGVTQSPTHLIKTRGQQVTLRCSSQSGHNTVSWYQQALGQGPQFIFQYYREEENGRGNFPPRFSGLQFPNYSSELNVNALELDDSALYLCASSLEVGKGEQYFGPGTRLTVT.

The rearrangement uses TRBV18 and TRBJ2-5; 9 nucleotides align to TRBD2. V lost 3 bases to trimming and J lost 4 bases; unmatched junction nucleotides: 6. CDR1 and CDR2 from the germline V gene are KGHSH and LQKENI. CDR3 size: 15 residues. Here the CDR3 DNA reads TGTGCCAGCTCACCGGTAGCGGGAGAGCGAGAGACCCAGTACTTC. It yields the protein CASSPVAGERETQYF.

This chain uses TRBV5-1 with TRBJ2-2; D may be TRBD2 (5 bases). Trimming pared 3 bases from V and 6 bases from J, leaving 21 bases between. This CDR3 region has 17 residues. Germline V gene lookup returns CDR1 SGHRS and CDR2 YFSETQ. The CDR3 DNA sequence: TGCGCCAGCAGCTCAACACTGACTAAAGTACGGCCCGGGGAGCTGTTTTTT. Translation: CASSSTLTKVRPGELFF.

The rearrangement links TRBV2 to TRBJ2-7, with 10 bases that match TRBD1. The CDR3 is 14 residues long. Germline CDR1 reads SNHLY; CDR2 reads FYNNEI. The trim removed 6 bases at V and 4 bases at J, leaving 6 bases unmatched. The CDR3 DNA sequence: TGTGCCAGCAGATACGGGACAGGGGATTACGAGCAGTACTTC. Translation: CASRYGTGDYEQYF.

In DNA form, the CDR3 reads TGTGCCAGCAGTTACCAACTAGCGGGATATACCTACGAGCAGTACTTC. It codes for CASSYQLAGYTYEQYF. The rearrangement joins TRBV28 to TRBJ2-7; 10 nucleotides line up with TRBD2. Germline V gives CDR1 MDHEN, CDR2 SYDVKM. V was clipped by 4 bases and J by 2 bases; unmatched bases: 8. CDR3 length equals 16 residues.

The gene calls are TRBV5-1 and TRBJ2-3, with 15 bases lining up with TRBD2. The CDR3 has 17 residues. CDR1 is SGHRS and CDR2 is YFSETQ in the germline V gene. After removal of 4 bases from V and 5 bases from J, the junction contained 8 bases not matched to a gene. CDR3 protein: CASSTGTSGGWGDTQYF. CDR3 bases: TGCGCCAGCAGCACCGGGACTAGCGGGGGGTGGGGAGATACGCAGTATTTT.

V is TRBV7-2 and J is TRBJ1-5, with D uncertain. This CDR3 region has 14 residues. Germline CDR1 and CDR2: SGHTA and FQGNSA. Trimming removed 1 base at V and 3 bases at J, with 7 bases between. The CDR3 is CASSLVHLNQPQHF. The CDR3 coding sequence is TGTGCCAGCAGCTTAGTACACCTCAATCAGCCCCAGCATTTT.

The chain recombines TRBV21-1 with TRBJ1-5; the D segment call TRBD1 is taken from the table without a DNA check. TRBV21-1 is a recognized pseudogene. The CDR3 consists of 18 residues. The CDR3 DNA follows: TGTGCCAGCAGCCAAAGGACAGTTGTGGATGATAGCAATCAGCCCCAGCATTTT. Amino acid sequence: CASSQRTVVDDSNQPQHF.

The V call is TRBV10-3, the J call TRBJ1-3; D is undetermined. Germline values: CDR1 ENHRY, CDR2 SYGVKD. The CDR3 has 15 residues. Trimming removed 3 bases at V and 0 bases at J, with 9 bases between. CDR3 DNA: TGTGCCATCAGTGACGGGGAGCTCTCTGGAAACACCATATATTTT. Translating gives CAISDGELSGNTIYF.

The chain recombines TRBV6-6 with TRBJ1-6; D is ambiguous. V was clipped by 6 bases and J by 10 bases, with 13 bases between them. Germline values: CDR1 MNHNY, CDR2 SVGAGI (reference sequence). CDR3 length equals 13 residues. CDR3 sequence (DNA): TGTGCCAGCAGGTGGGCGCCGGGATCACCCCTCCACTTT. Protein: CASRWAPGSPLHF.

The chain recombines TRBV30 with TRBJ1-3; D unclear. The V end was cut by 5 bases, the J end by 3 bases, with 14 bases between. Germline-derived CDR1 and CDR2 are GTSNPN and SVGIG (reference sequence). The CDR3 length is 14 residues. The CDR3 spells CAWGGGSGGNTIYF. The CDR3 DNA reads TGTGCCTGGGGCGGCGGGAGTGGTGGAAACACCATATATTTT.

The chain is built from TRBV5-1 and TRBJ2-3, with 7 bases fitting TRBD1. V was clipped by 5 bases and J by 3 bases; unmatched bases: 0. CDR3 length equals 12 residues. The V gene's germline CDR1 is SGHRS and CDR2 YFSETQ. The CDR3 sequence is CASRQGTDTQYF. The CDR3 DNA reads TGCGCCAGCAGACAGGGGACAGATACGCAGTATTTT.

The chain combines TRBV28 with TRBJ1-5, with TRBD1 as a possible D gene (5 bases). CDR3 length: 15 residues. The V end lost 3 bases, the J end lost 4 bases, and 13 bases lay between the germline ends. The germline V gene has CDR1 MDHEN and CDR2 SYDVKM. CDR3 DNA: TGTGCCAGCAGTTTTCGGTGGCGGGGGAATCAGCCCCAGCATTTT. Translation gives CASSFRWRGNQPQHF.

This clone occurred once. This chain links TRBV7-9 with TRBJ1-4; maybe TRBD1 (6 bases). The V end lost 6 bases, the J end lost 5 bases, and 13 bases lay between the germline ends. Germline assignment: CDR1 SEHNR and CDR2 FQNEAQ (reference sequence). This CDR3 region has 14 residues. The DNA for the CDR3 is TGTGCCAGCAGTTTTAGGACAGTAAATGAAAAACTGTTTTTT. Amino acids: CASSFRTVNEKLFF.

This clone was counted once. In DNA form, the CDR3 reads TGTGCCAGCAGGGGGGACTCCGTCACAGATACGCAGTATTTT. The encoded protein is CASRGDSVTDTQYF. J is TRBJ2-3 and V is TRBV2; D perhaps matches TRBD2 (6 bases). This CDR3 contains 14 residues. The V gene lost 6 bases and the J gene lost 2 bases, with 12 bases spanning the gap. Germline V gene lookup returns CDR1 SNHLY and CDR2 FYNNEI.